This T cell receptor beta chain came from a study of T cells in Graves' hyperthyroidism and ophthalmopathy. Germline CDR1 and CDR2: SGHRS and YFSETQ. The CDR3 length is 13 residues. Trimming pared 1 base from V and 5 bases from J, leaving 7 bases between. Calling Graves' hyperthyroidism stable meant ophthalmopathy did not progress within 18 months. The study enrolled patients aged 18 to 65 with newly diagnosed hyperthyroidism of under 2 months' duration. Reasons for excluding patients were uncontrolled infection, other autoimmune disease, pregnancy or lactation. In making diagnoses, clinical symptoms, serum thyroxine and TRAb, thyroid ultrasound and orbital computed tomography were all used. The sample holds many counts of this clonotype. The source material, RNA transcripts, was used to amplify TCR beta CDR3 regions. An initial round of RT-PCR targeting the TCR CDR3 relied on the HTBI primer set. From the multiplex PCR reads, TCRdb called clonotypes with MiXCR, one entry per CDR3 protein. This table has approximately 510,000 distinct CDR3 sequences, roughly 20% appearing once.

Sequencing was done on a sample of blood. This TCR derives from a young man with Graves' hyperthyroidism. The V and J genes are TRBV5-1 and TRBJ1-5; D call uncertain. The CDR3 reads CASSLMSDQPQHF. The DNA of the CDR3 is TGCGCCAGCAGCTTGATGAGCGATCAGCCCCAGCATTTT.